This T cell receptor beta chain was found in a study of beta chain features in type 1 diabetes. General study findings and limits: Among patients with Type 1 diabetes, TCRB CDR3s were moderately but significantly shorter in every one of the four CD4+ subsets.

This clone was seen a handful of times. The antigen is not known. Isolated RNA was reverse transcribed in full, so expressed TCRB transcripts were sequenced. Assay: immunoSEQ multiplex PCR; the TCRdb copy retains only in-frame clones and omits some. The repertoire holds about 220,000 clones, with roughly 10% as singletons. Per germline, CDR1 GTSNPN and CDR2 SVGIG (reference sequence). There are 13 residues in the CDR3. V lost 4 bases, J lost 4 bases, and 4 bases stayed unmatched. Sorting that relied on CD45RO/CCR7/CD25/CD127/CD95/CD27 yielded CD4+ naive, central memory, regulatory and stem cell-like memory cells.

Input material: central memory CD4+ T cells from blood. J is TRBJ1-5 and V is TRBV30; 7 bases fit TRBD1. This sequence was found in a young man in good health. The CDR3 region is CAWNTGENQPQHF. The CDR3 bases are TGTGCCTGGAACACAGGGGAGAATCAGCCCCAGCATTTT.